The next 8 T cell receptor beta chains were all read from a single sample in a study of T cells in Graves' hyperthyroidism and ophthalmopathy. It was RNA transcripts that yielded the amplified TCR beta CDR3 regions. In the first-round RT-PCR of the TCR CDR3, the HTBI primer set was used. TCRdb re-called the multiplex PCR reads through MiXCR, storing one row per CDR3 protein. Of 300,000 to 450,000 distinct CDR3 sequences in the sample, around 18% were seen once. Input material: blood. Source of these receptors: a woman aged 40 to 49 with Graves' ophthalmopathy.

The rearrangement links TRBV12-3 or TRBV12-4 to TRBJ1-2; 10 positions agree with TRBD1. V trimming: 5 bases; J trimming: 4 bases; junction bases outside the gene matches: 4. This CDR3 is 14 amino acids long. The CDR3 nucleotides are TGTGCCAGCAGTCTATGGACAGGGGGCTATGGCTACACCTTC. Translated, it gives CASSLWTGGYGYTF.

This clonotype was picked up many times. The V gene is TRBV5-1, the J gene TRBJ2-2; D unclear. The V end was cut by 1 base, the J end by 4 bases, with 8 bases between. Looked up from germline, CDR1 is SGHRS and CDR2 is YFSETQ. CDR3 length equals 14 residues. The CDR3 is CASSLLEATGELFF. Written as DNA, the CDR3 is TGCGCCAGCAGCTTGTTAGAAGCCACCGGGGAGCTGTTTTTT.

The chain couples TRBV6-5 to TRBJ1-1; D perhaps matches TRBD1 (6 bases). CDR1 and CDR2 from the germline V gene are MNHEY and SVGAGI. This CDR3 is 15 amino acids long. V lost 4 bases and J lost 3, with 15 bases in between. CDR3 sequence reads: CASSSLTGRYTEAFF. The CDR3 DNA follows: TGTGCCAGCAGTTCTTTAACAGGGAGGTACACTGAAGCTTTCTTT.

The chain links TRBV18 to TRBJ2-7, with 9 bases that match TRBD1. The CDR3 consists of 16 residues. Germline values: CDR1 KGHSH, CDR2 LQKENI. With 6 bases clipped from V and 0 bases from J, the junction kept 9 bases outside the gene matches. The CDR3 reads CASSVLRDRDSYEQYF. The CDR3 DNA is TGTGCCAGCTCCGTTCTCCGGGACAGGGACTCCTACGAGCAGTACTTC.

This clonotype has ten or more counts. The chain employs TRBV7-9 and TRBJ2-2; 8 bases are a match to TRBD2. V shed 5 bases, J shed 4 bases, and the junction held 3 bases outside the gene matches. Germline V CDR1 and CDR2: SEHNR, FQNEAQ (reference sequence). CDR3 length: 14 amino acids. This chain's CDR3 is CASSDGLATGELFF. DNA for the CDR3: TGTGCCAGCAGCGACGGACTAGCCACCGGGGAGCTGTTTTTT.

This clonotype appeared many times. The genes are TRBV7-3 and TRBJ1-1; possibly TRBD1 for D (5 bases). Germline CDR1 SGHTA, CDR2 FQGTGA. The V and J ends lost 0 bases and 3 bases respectively, with 14 bases between them. This CDR3 region has 16 residues. DNA of the CDR3: TGTGCCAGCAGCTTAACCGGATCAGGGATTTACACTGAAGCTTTCTTT. It encodes CASSLTGSGIYTEAFF.

This clonotype appeared many times. V gene TRBV6-1 combines with J gene TRBJ1-6; TRBD1 matches at 7 bases. The CDR3 is 14 amino acids. V was clipped by 2 bases and J by 7 bases; unmatched bases: 2. Germline CDR1 reads MNHNS; CDR2 reads SASEGT. CDR3 sequence reads: CASSETGENSPLHF. The CDR3 region has the DNA TGTGCCAGCAGTGAAACAGGGGAAAATTCACCCCTCCACTTT.

This clonotype came up many times. This chain links TRBV11-2 with TRBJ2-7; 7 nucleotides line up with TRBD2. The CDR3 runs to 14 residues. The germline V gene has CDR1 SGHAT and CDR2 FQNNGV. The V gene end was trimmed by 2 bases and the J gene end by 6 bases; junction bases not matched to a gene: 7. The CDR3 sequence: CASSLSAGVGEQYF. DNA for the CDR3: TGTGCCAGCAGCTTATCGGCGGGAGTCGGCGAGCAGTACTTC. The full variable domain, with the rest looked up from reference TRBV11-2 and TRBJ2-7, is EAGVAQSPRYKIIEKRQSVAFWCNPISGHATLYWYQQILGQGPKLLIQFQNNGVVDDSQLPKDRFSAERLKGVDSTLKIQPAKLEDSAVYLCASSLSAGVGEQYFGPGTRLTVT.